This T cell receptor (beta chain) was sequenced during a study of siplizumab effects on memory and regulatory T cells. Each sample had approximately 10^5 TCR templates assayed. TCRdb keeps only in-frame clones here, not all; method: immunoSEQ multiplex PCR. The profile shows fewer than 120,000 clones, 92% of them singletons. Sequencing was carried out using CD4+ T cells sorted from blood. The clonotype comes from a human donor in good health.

The CDR3 sequence is CATSPLGTPGNTIYF. CDR3 nucleotide sequence: TGTGCCACCAGCCCCCTAGGGACCCCAGGAAACACCATATATTTT. The V and J genes are TRBV15 and TRBJ1-3; maybe TRBD1 (5 bases). The V and J ends lost 5 bases and 4 bases respectively, with 15 bases between them. Germline values: CDR1 LNHNV, CDR2 YYDKDF (reference sequence). The CDR3 extends over 15 amino acids.